This TCR beta chain comes out of a study of blood T cell repertoires in COVID-19. Authors' data handling: The authors estimated nucleated cell counts from reference gene primer amplification. Assay: immunoSEQ multiplex PCR; the TCRdb copy retains only in-frame clones and omits some. V and J calls and clone size follow that table, whereas D and trimming were derived from the DNA. The table records approximately 60,000 clones, roughly 80% of them present only once. This CDR3 is built from 16 residues. Losses at the gene ends were 4 bases for V and 2 bases for J; bases not matched to a gene: 6. Germline CDR1 reads SGHAT; CDR2 reads FQDESV (reference sequence).

The chain combines TRBV11-1 with TRBJ2-3; 10 nucleotides match TRBD1. The sequence was collected from a man aged 55 to 70 with acute or convalescent COVID-19. The specimen was peripheral blood. CDR3 amino acids: CASSSRDRGFTDTQYF. CDR3 bases: TGTGCCAGCAGCTCACGGGACAGGGGATTCACAGATACGCAGTATTTT. Together with reference TRBV11-1 and TRBJ2-3, the CDR3 gives the full variable domain: EAEVAQSPRYKITEKSQAVAFWCDPISGHATLYWYRQILGQGPELLVQFQDESVVDDSQLPKDRFSAERLKGVDSTLKIQPAELGDSAMYLCASSSRDRGFTDTQYFGPGTRLTVL.